The source of this T cell receptor (beta chain) is a study of early T cells in non-severe SARS-CoV-2 infection (TCRdb year 2021). Regarding the research as a whole: Bulk RNA from unsorted whole blood was used for TCR sequencing, so alpha and beta chains could not be paired.

The germline V end is reduced by 5 bases and the J end by 3 bases; junction bases left unmatched: 5. The CDR3 goes from the cysteine to the phenylalanine over 14 residues. The only DNA kept is the CDR3, 42 bases in frame from the first base. The germline V gene gives CDR1 as SNHLY and CDR2 as FYNNEI. This clonotype has only a few counts. The clone's antigen remains unknown. Per-base qualities were not stored, and no clone one base away is much larger. Overall study results and their limits: VDJdb matching was skewed toward anti-spike CD8 responses, so virus-specific expansions were likely underestimated and private and CD4 specificities were missed.

Library prep was done by 5' RACE. The sequencing machine was a NextSeq 500. To correct for sequencing error and PCR bias, the TCR library protocol tagged individual cDNA molecules with unique molecular identifiers. TCR alpha and beta chains were both sequenced, and the abundances of alpha and beta sequences in each sample were closely correlated with each other. The authors' pipeline ran thus. Decombinator V4 was used to annotate TCR sequences for V gene, J gene and CDR3. Expanded TCRs were defined as changing significantly between any two time points under a Poisson model with p below 0.0001. Abundances of TCRs were expressed as counts per million after normalisation to the total number of TCRs sequenced in each sample. MAIT TCRs were defined by TRAV1-2 paired with TRAJ12, TRAJ20 or TRAJ33, and iNKT TCRs by TRAV10 paired with TRAJ18. A search of VDJdb, accessed on 1 November 2021, was run for TCRs annotated to CMV, EBV and SARS-CoV-2, with TCRs annotated for multiple antigens excluded. The raw public reads went through TCRdb reprocessing: fastp at Q25, MiXCR clone calling, in-frame beta chains kept. Each record represents a unique CDR3 protein, reported with the most common genes and DNA among its rows. In this record, the V and J calls reflect TCRdb's handling and not the investigators' own analysis. Counted in this sample were 64,000 or so distinct CDR3 sequences; 13% of them appeared once. The ten largest account for around 4.3% of the sample.

This was a case-control study nested in a cohort of healthcare workers in London, UK, who had nasopharyngeal swab PCR tests and blood samples taken every week. Healthcare workers were recruited during the week of the UK lockdown, between 23 and 31 March 2020, and followed weekly for up to roughly 15 weeks. The chain is encoded by TRBV2 joined to TRBJ2-7; the central 9 bases match TRBD1. Sample: whole blood. The TCR was taken from an adult who was a healthcare worker with PCR-confirmed SARS-CoV-2 infection or an uninfected control (not recorded which). The CDR3 in this case is CASSKQGARYEQYF. At the DNA level, the sequence is TGTGCCAGCAGTAAACAGGGGGCCCGCTACGAGCAGTACTTC.